The 19 T cell receptor beta chains presented below share a single source sample, sequenced in a study of blood T cells in healthy people across ages (dated by TCRdb to 2013 to 2016). Receptors were amplified or captured by 5' RACE. TCRdb lists the instrument as Illumina HiSeq 2500. A second 7 to 11 cycle PCR used a sample-barcoded 5' primer and a J-beta primer mix. The raw public data were reprocessed by TCRdb itself: fastp quality trimming at Q25, MiXCR clonotype calling, in-frame beta chains only. Each CDR3 protein appears once, grouped with its most common genes and DNA. The sample table lists about 640,000 distinct CDR3 sequences, over 40% of them with a count of one. The leading ten clones occupy 25% to 30% of the sample. Sequencing was done on a sample of blood. These TCRs come from a man older than 75 in good health.

A few counts support this clonotype. J is TRBJ2-1 and V is TRBV3-1; 7 positions match TRBD2. CDR3 length: 16 residues. The J segment lost 5 bases and the V segment lost 4 bases, leaving 11 bases of the junction unmatched. Germline V CDR1 and CDR2: LGHDT, YNNKEL (reference sequence). CDR3 protein: CASSRRGRAGDNEQFF. The CDR3 DNA is TGTGCCAGCAGCCGAAGAGGGAGGGCGGGCGACAATGAGCAGTTCTTC.

The chain couples TRBV7-2 to TRBJ2-7; 9 bases are shared with TRBD2. With V trimmed by 1 base and J by 7 bases, 5 bases remained unmatched. Germline CDR1 and CDR2: SGHTA and FQGNSA. This CDR3 is built from 14 residues. CDR3 sequence: CASSLGGGAGEQYF. CDR3 bases: TGTGCCAGCAGCTTAGGCGGGGGGGCTGGGGAGCAGTACTTC. The full variable domain, rest sourced from reference TRBV7-2 and TRBJ2-7, is GAGVSQSPSNKVTEKGKDVELRCDPISGHTALYWYRQSLGQGLEFLIYFQGNSAPDKSGLPSDRFSAERTGGSVSTLTIQRTQQEDSAVYLCASSLGGGAGEQYFGPGTRLTVT.

This clonotype was seen more than once but under ten times. This sequence joins TRBV6-2 or TRBV6-3 and TRBJ2-3; 8 nucleotides line up with TRBD2. The CDR3 runs to 14 residues. The ends lost 6 bases at V and 2 bases at J; junction bases unmatched: 4. The V gene's germline CDR1 is MNHEY and CDR2 SVGEGT. DNA of the CDR3: TGTGCCAGCAGGCGGGGGGCCTCCACAGATACGCAGTATTTT. Its protein product is CASRRGASTDTQYF.

This sequence joins TRBV20-1 and TRBJ2-7, with 11 bases lining up with TRBD2. The J call is in doubt because the DNA end fits TRBJ2-5 better. In germline, CDR1 is DFQATT, CDR2 SNEGSKA (reference sequence). This CDR3 has 17 amino acids. The CDR3 DNA follows: TGCAGTGGACTTCAGGGGCTAGCGGGAGGAGATGAGGAGACCCAGTACTTC. It specifies CSGLQGLAGGDEETQYF.

The chain carries TRBV3-1 and TRBJ1-2, with 8 positions matching TRBD1. Germline CDR1 reads LGHDT; CDR2 reads YNNKEL (reference sequence). V dropped 4 bases and J dropped 6; count of bases not matched to a gene: 4. The CDR3 spans 13 residues. The CDR3 coding sequence is TGTGCCAGCAGCCCCCGGACAGGGAATGGCTACACCTTC. This sequence encodes CASSPRTGNGYTF.

This clonotype was seen many times. The V gene is TRBV14, the J gene TRBJ2-7, with 12 bases that match TRBD2. Unmatched junction bases numbered 7, after V lost 0 bases and J lost 1 base. CDR3 length: 18 amino acids. The V gene's germline CDR1 is SGHDN and CDR2 FVKESK. CDR3 nucleotide sequence: TGTGCCAGCAGCCAAGATTTGACTAGCGGGAGTTTTTCCTACGAGCAGTACTTC. As protein: CASSQDLTSGSFSYEQYF.

Only a few counts were recorded for this clonotype. This rearrangement joins TRBV20-1 to TRBJ2-1, with D possibly matching TRBD2 (7 bases). CDR1 and CDR2 from the germline V gene are DFQATT and SNEGSKA (reference sequence). This CDR3 is built from 13 residues. The V and J ends lost 3 bases and 8 bases respectively, with 14 bases between them. The CDR3 sequence is CSASRGRGYEQFF. DNA of the CDR3: TGCAGTGCTAGTCGGGGGAGGGGGTATGAGCAGTTCTTC.

Points on this clonotype: Mismatch with germline at one junction end may stem from a read error. The rearrangement uses TRBV5-6 and TRBJ2-1; possible D gene TRBD2, 6 bases. The germline V gene encodes CDR1 SGHDT and CDR2 YYEEEE. The CDR3 runs 17 residues. The CDR3 spells CASSHVRRGSSNNEQFF. The CDR3 DNA is TGTGCCAGCAGCCACGTCCGACGGGGGAGCTCCAACAATGAGCAGTTCTTC.

The table lists this clonotype with a few counts. In DNA form, the CDR3 reads TGTGCCAGCAGTCTCCAGGGGGTTAGCTATGGCTACACCTTC. It translates to CASSLQGVSYGYTF. The chain is built from TRBV12-3 or TRBV12-4 and TRBJ1-2; 7 bases map to TRBD1. The length of the CDR3 is 14 residues. The V gene end was trimmed by 5 bases and the J gene end by 4 bases; junction bases not matched to a gene: 7.

V and J are TRBV9 and TRBJ2-1, with a tentative D call TRBD2 (5 bases). Germline CDR1 SGDLS, CDR2 YYNGEE. This CDR3 is 17 amino acids long. V gave up 3 bases and J gave up 4 bases, with 20 bases separating them. The DNA of the CDR3 is TGTGCCAGCAGCGCCGCCCTTGTTGGCGGGTATTACAATGAGCAGTTCTTC. It translates to CASSAALVGGYYNEQFF. The full variable domain, with the rest looked up from reference TRBV9 and TRBJ2-1, is DSGVTQTPKHLITATGQRVTLRCSPRSGDLSVYWYQQSLDQGLQFLIQYYNGEERAKGNILERFSAQQFPDLHSELNLSSLELGDSALYFCASSAALVGGYYNEQFFGPGTRLTVL.

This clonotype has only a few counts. This chain joins TRBV5-5 and TRBJ1-6; the D gene is possibly TRBD1 (6 bases). V was cut by 3 bases and J by 7 bases, with 11 bases left in between. CDR1 and CDR2 (germline): SGHKS, YYEKEE (reference sequence). The CDR3 is 14 residues long. The CDR3 here is CASSSKGGNSPLHF. Written as DNA, the CDR3 is TGTGCCAGCAGCTCGAAGGGGGGGAATTCACCCCTCCACTTT.

The V gene is TRBV7-9, the J gene TRBJ2-5; 9 nucleotides align to TRBD2. Trimming removed 1 base from V and 11 bases from J; junction bases left unmatched: 11. The CDR3 sequence is 15 residues long. Germline loops: CDR1 SEHNR, CDR2 FQNEAQ (reference sequence). Here the CDR3 DNA reads TGTGCCAGCAGCTTAGGGACTAGCGAACACAATGAGCAGTACTTC. Translating gives CASSLGTSEHNEQYF.

This sequence joins TRBV29-1 and TRBJ2-5; D remains ambiguous. TRBJ2-7 matches the DNA end more closely, so the J call is doubtful. This CDR3 comprises 11 residues. Germline CDR1 and CDR2: SQVTM and ANQGSEA. CDR3 DNA: TGCAGCGTTGAAGTCATGGACGAGCAGTACTTC. This encodes CSVEVMDEQYF.

The chain is built from TRBV10-2 and TRBJ1-4; 11 bases match TRBD1. CDR3 length: 16 residues. Germline V gives CDR1 WSHSY, CDR2 SAAADI. The J segment lost 8 bases and the V segment lost 6 bases, leaving 11 bases of the junction unmatched. This CDR3 reads CASRRGPGQGEEKLFF. The CDR3 region has the DNA TGCGCCAGCAGGAGGGGACCGGGACAGGGGGAGGAAAAACTGTTTTTT.

The V call is TRBV4-2, the J call TRBJ1-6; weak D call: TRBD1 (5 bases). CDR1 and CDR2 from the germline V gene are LGHNA and YNFKEQ. The CDR3 is 17 amino acids. V lost 0 bases and J 9 bases, leaving 18 bases between the germline ends. DNA of the CDR3: TGTGCCAGCAGCCAAGATCTGCGCGCGGCAGGGCGTTCACCCCTCCACTTT. This gives the protein CASSQDLRAAGRSPLHF.

Turning to this clonotype: One junction end does not reproduce the germline sequence, and a read error may be involved. CDR3 residues: CAGSQDLRDTQYF. The DNA for the CDR3 is TGTGCCGGCAGCCAAGATCTTAGGGATACGCAGTATTTT. This chain joins TRBV14 and TRBJ2-3; D ambiguous. Germline CDR1 SGHDN, CDR2 FVKESK. The CDR3 loop spans 13 amino acids.

This rearrangement joins TRBV5-1 to TRBJ2-1, with 8 bases that match TRBD1. In germline, CDR1 is SGHRS, CDR2 YFSETQ. The CDR3 totals 16 residues. With V trimmed by 6 bases and J by 4 bases, 12 bases remained unmatched. The CDR3 DNA sequence: TGCGCCAGCACCGCCCTGACAGGGGATGGGTACAATGAGCAGTTCTTC. Translating gives CASTALTGDGYNEQFF.

This clonotype turned up a few times. The V call is TRBV3-1, the J call TRBJ1-2; D gene unclear. CDR3 length: 13 amino acids. V gave up 1 base and J gave up 3 bases, with 6 bases separating them. CDR1 and CDR2 (germline): LGHDT, YNNKEL (reference sequence). CDR3 sequence: CASSQGPYYGYTF. CDR3 sequence (DNA): TGTGCCAGCAGCCAAGGTCCCTACTATGGCTACACCTTC.

The V and J genes are TRBV7-2 and TRBJ2-3, with TRBD1 identical over 11 bases. CDR3 length: 15 residues. With V trimmed by 5 bases and J by 3 bases, 4 bases remained unmatched. CDR1 is SGHTA and CDR2 is FQGNSA in the germline V gene. The CDR3 spells CASSVDRGRTDTQYF. In DNA, the CDR3 is TGTGCCAGCAGCGTGGACAGGGGGCGTACAGATACGCAGTATTTT. Based on the CDR3 plus reference TRBV7-2 and TRBJ2-3, the full variable domain is GAGVSQSPSNKVTEKGKDVELRCDPISGHTALYWYRQSLGQGLEFLIYFQGNSAPDKSGLPSDRFSAERTGGSVSTLTIQRTQQEDSAVYLCASSVDRGRTDTQYFGPGTRLTVL.